The 30 T cell receptor beta chains listed next were all sequenced from one sample in a study of monozygotic twins with cystic fibrosis. Here immunoSEQ multiplex PCR was the method, and the copy in TCRdb shows in-frame clones only, minus some. The sample contains 30,000 to 45,000 clones, approximately 87% of which appear only once. What was sequenced was blood. All receptors come from a girl between 2 and 10 years old with cystic fibrosis.

This clone was picked up a small number of times. The rearrangement uses TRBV5-6 and TRBJ1-2; 7 positions agree with TRBD1. V dropped 5 bases and J dropped 8; count of bases not matched to a gene: 12. The germline gives CDR1 SGHDT, CDR2 YYEEEE. The CDR3 runs to 14 residues. The CDR3: CASRRKGGELGYTF. For the CDR3, the DNA is TGTGCCAGCAGACGTAAAGGGGGCGAGCTGGGCTACACCTTC.

The chain links TRBV19 to TRBJ2-7; 7 bases are shared with TRBD1. The germline CDR1 and CDR2 sequences are LNHDA and SQIVND (reference sequence). After removal of 7 bases from V and 0 bases from J, the junction contained 9 bases not matched to a gene. The CDR3 is 15 amino acids. The CDR3 region has the DNA TGTGCCAGTACCTCCGGGACAGCCCTCTCCTACGAGCAGTACTTC. Translating gives CASTSGTALSYEQYF.

J is TRBJ1-1 and V is TRBV6-5; D is ambiguous. V lost 7 bases, J lost 4 bases, and 13 bases lay in between. The CDR3 spans 13 residues. Germline-derived CDR1 and CDR2 are MNHEY and SVGAGI. In DNA form, the CDR3 reads TGTGCCAGCAACGTCATCTGGGGCACTGAAGCTTTCTTT. Its protein is CASNVIWGTEAFF.

The V and J genes are TRBV15 and TRBJ1-1; D unresolved. The V end was cut by 1 base, the J end by 2 bases, with 11 bases between. The CDR3 loop spans 15 amino acids. Germline loops: CDR1 LNHNV, CDR2 YYDKDF (reference sequence). In DNA form, the CDR3 reads TGTGCCACCAGCAGAGTTCTCCTTCCTAACACTGAAGCTTTCTTT. Translated, it gives CATSRVLLPNTEAFF.

DNA for the CDR3: TGTGCCAGCAGCTTGAGGGGTGGGGGAGAGACCCAGTACTTC. Amino acid sequence: CASSLRGGGETQYF. This chain connects TRBV7-2 to TRBJ2-5; D is perhaps TRBD1 or TRBD2 (5 bases each). This CDR3 has 14 amino acids. The germline CDR1 and CDR2 sequences are SGHTA and FQGNSA. Trimming took 3 bases from V and 4 from J, leaving 12 bases between them.

The table lists this clone with a count of one. CDR3: CASSLTPETQYF. The DNA of the CDR3 is TGCGCCAGCAGCTTGACACCAGAGACCCAGTACTTC. This sequence joins TRBV5-1 and TRBJ2-5; D is unresolved. CDR1 and CDR2 (germline): SGHRS, YFSETQ. This CDR3 is built from 12 residues. Trimming took off 1 base at V and 4 bases at J, with 5 bases between the two ends.

CDR3 coding DNA: TGCGCCAGCAGCTTACCAGCCATCGAGCAGTACTTC. Its protein product is CASSLPAIEQYF. This chain uses TRBV5-1 with TRBJ2-7; no firm D call. Trimming cost V 2 bases and J 6 bases, with 9 bases left between them. This CDR3 region has 12 residues. Germline CDR1 SGHRS, CDR2 YFSETQ.

Here the CDR3 DNA reads TGTGCCAGCAGTTACACCCAACAGGGGGCGACTGAAGCTTTCTTT. It encodes CASSYTQQGATEAFF. J is TRBJ1-1 and V is TRBV6-6; 9 bases match TRBD1. Germline V gives CDR1 MNHNY, CDR2 SVGAGI (reference sequence). This CDR3 has 15 amino acids. V was pared by 2 bases and J by 5 bases, with 6 bases of the junction left unmatched.

The chain recombines TRBV2 with TRBJ1-6; D unclear. V shed 7 bases and J shed 7 bases, with 17 bases lying between them. The CDR3 sequence is 15 residues long. Germline V CDR1 and CDR2: SNHLY, FYNNEI. CDR3 loop: CASTAPPRGNSPLHF. In DNA, the CDR3 is TGTGCCAGCACCGCTCCACCCCGAGGAAATTCACCCCTCCACTTT.

The chain recombines TRBV27 with TRBJ2-7, with 9 bases fitting TRBD1. Germline V gene data show CDR1 as MNHEY and CDR2 as SMNVEV (reference sequence). The CDR3 has 15 amino acids. J gave up 4 bases and V 5 bases, and 9 bases lay outside the gene matches. The CDR3 region is CASSHSEGQGYEQYF. For the CDR3, the DNA is TGTGCCAGCAGTCACTCCGAGGGACAGGGTTACGAGCAGTACTTC.

This clone is a singleton in its sample. The V gene is TRBV5-6, the J gene TRBJ2-1; D is uncertain. Germline CDR1 and CDR2: SGHDT and YYEEEE. V lost 4 bases and J 8 bases, leaving 16 bases between the germline ends. CDR3 length: 14 amino acids. Written as DNA, the CDR3 is TGTGCCAGCAGCCAGTATACCTTGTGGGATGAGCAGTTCTTC. It encodes CASSQYTLWDEQFF.

This clone was detected once. The J gene is TRBJ2-1, the V gene TRBV19; unclear D gene. V gave up 4 bases and J gave up 4 bases, with 8 bases separating them. CDR1 LNHDA and CDR2 SQIVND come from the germline V gene (reference sequence). CDR3 length: 13 residues. The chain's CDR3 is CASSTPGYNEQFF. For the CDR3, the DNA is TGTGCCAGTAGTACCCCCGGTTACAATGAGCAGTTCTTC. Variable domain in full (rest from reference TRBV19 and TRBJ2-1): DGGITQSPKYLFRKEGQNVTLSCEQNLNHDAMYWYRQDPGQGLRLIYYSQIVNDFQKGDIAEGYSVSREKKESFPLTVTSAQKNPTAFYLCASSTPGYNEQFFGPGTRLTVL.

The chain carries TRBV5-1 and TRBJ2-1, with 8 bases lining up with TRBD1. V gave up 3 bases and J gave up 8 bases; unmatched junction bases: 4. CDR3 length equals 13 residues. The V gene's germline CDR1 is SGHRS and CDR2 YFSETQ. CDR3 in DNA: TGCGCCAGCAGCTCGACGGACAGGGATGAGCAGTTCTTC. Translated, it gives CASSSTDRDEQFF.

The chain couples TRBV1 to TRBJ2-3; the table's D call, TRBD1, has no DNA check behind it. TRBV1 is an annotated pseudogene. The CDR3 is 17 amino acids. As DNA, the CDR3 is TGCACCAGCAGCCAAAGGCGCCCAGGGGGGAGCACAGATACGCAGTATTTT. Encoded protein: CTSSQRRPGGSTDTQYF.

V and J are TRBV2 and TRBJ1-2; a possible D gene is TRBD1 (5 bases). There are 14 residues in the CDR3. Trimming cost V 3 bases and J 4 bases, with 12 bases left between them. Germline CDR1 SNHLY, CDR2 FYNNEI. The CDR3 region has the DNA TGTGCCAGCAGTGAGGAAGGGGTGGGCTATGGCTACACCTTC. It encodes CASSEEGVGYGYTF. The full variable domain, rest sourced from reference TRBV2 and TRBJ1-2, is EPEVTQTPSHQVTQMGQEVILRCVPISNHLYFYWYRQILGQKVEFLVSFYNNEISEKSEIFDDQFSVERPDGSNFTLKIRSTKLEDSAMYFCASSEEGVGYGYTFGSGTRLTVV.

This chain joins TRBV7-9 and TRBJ2-2, with 7 bases matching TRBD1. Trimming removed 5 bases from V and 4 bases from J; junction bases left unmatched: 4. From germline, CDR1 is SEHNR and CDR2 FQNEAQ (reference sequence). The CDR3 consists of 14 residues. CDR3 sequence reads: CASSGTVLTGELFF. The CDR3 nucleotides are TGTGCCAGCAGCGGGACAGTCCTCACCGGGGAGCTGTTTTTT. Complete variable domain (other parts from reference TRBV7-9 and TRBJ2-2): DTGVSQNPRHKITKRGQNVTFRCDPISEHNRLYWYRQTLGQGPEFLTYFQNEAQLEKSRLLSDRFSAERPKGSFSTLEIQRTEQGDSAMYLCASSGTVLTGELFFGEGSRLTVL.

The chain links TRBV11-1 to TRBJ1-6; 8 bases align to TRBD1. The germline gives CDR1 SGHAT, CDR2 FQDESV (reference sequence). V trimming: 5 bases; J trimming: 8 bases; junction bases outside the gene matches: 8. The CDR3 loop spans 15 amino acids. The CDR3: CASSENTGGYSPLHF. The CDR3 DNA follows: TGTGCCAGCAGCGAAAACACAGGGGGATATTCACCCCTCCACTTT.

The chain is built from TRBV5-1 and TRBJ2-1; D ambiguous. V lost 4 bases to trimming and J lost 3 bases, with 8 bases between them. CDR3 length: 13 residues. Germline V gives CDR1 SGHRS, CDR2 YFSETQ. Here the CDR3 DNA reads TGCGCCAGCAGCCAACCGGGCTACAATGAGCAGTTCTTC. Protein sequence: CASSQPGYNEQFF.

The chain couples TRBV6-1 to TRBJ1-6, with 7 bases aligning to TRBD1. Germline V lookup: CDR1 MNHNS, CDR2 SASEGT. The trim removed 6 bases at V and 3 bases at J, leaving 5 bases unmatched. This CDR3 has 15 amino acids. The CDR3: CASSTRGVYNSPLHF. The CDR3 DNA reads as TGTGCCAGCAGCACCAGGGGGGTCTATAATTCACCCCTCCACTTT.

This clone occurred once. V and J are TRBV30 and TRBJ1-6; TRBD1 agrees at 7 bases. The CDR3 runs 14 residues. The J segment lost 9 bases and the V segment lost 8 bases, leaving 13 bases of the junction unmatched. Germline-derived CDR1 and CDR2 are GTSNPN and SVGIG (reference sequence). In DNA, the CDR3 is TGTGCCCCGAGGACAGGACAGCCCCTTTCACCCCTCCACTTT. Amino acids: CAPRTGQPLSPLHF. Together with reference TRBV30 and TRBJ1-6, the CDR3 gives the full variable domain: SQTIHQWPATLVQPVGSPLSLECTVEGTSNPNLYWYRQAAGRGLQLLFYSVGIGQISSEVPQNLSASRPQDRQFILSSKKLLLSDSGFYLCAPRTGQPLSPLHFGNGTRLTVT.

The chain links TRBV23-1 to TRBJ1-5, with unresolved D. TRBV23-1 is assigned to the ORF class and has an uncertain function. This CDR3 is built from 11 residues. Deletions cut 2 bases from V and 6 bases from J, with 2 bases between. CDR3 in amino acids: CASSQGQPQHF. The CDR3 nucleotides are TGCGCCAGCAGTCAAGGTCAGCCCCAGCATTTT.

The chain is built from TRBV6-6 and TRBJ2-7; no clear D. V was pared by 4 bases and J by 13 bases, with 20 bases between. Germline CDR1 and CDR2: MNHNY and SVGAGI (reference sequence). This CDR3 region has 13 residues. The DNA for the CDR3 is TGTGCCAGCAGTTTACGACCCGGTGGCAGGAGTTACTTC. Translation gives CASSLRPGGRSYF.

V usage is TRBV2 and J usage is TRBJ1-6, with D possibly being TRBD1 (6 bases). The CDR3 loop spans 16 amino acids. The ends were cut back, 1 base at V and 3 bases at J, with 10 bases in the middle. Germline V lookup: CDR1 SNHLY, CDR2 FYNNEI. CDR3 DNA: TGTGCCAGCAGTGAAGAGGGGGGGGGCTATAATTCACCCCTCCACTTT. Translating gives CASSEEGGGYNSPLHF.

The rearrangement links TRBV6-1 to TRBJ2-4; possibly TRBD1 for D (5 bases). The CDR3 has 13 amino acids. The germline V and J ends were trimmed by 8 bases and 5 bases, with 13 bases remaining between them. In germline, CDR1 is MNHNS, CDR2 SASEGT. CDR3 sequence reads: CASGLGAENIQYF. In DNA, the CDR3 is TGTGCCAGCGGTTTAGGGGCGGAAAACATTCAGTACTTC.

This clone was detected only once. This chain connects TRBV7-8 to TRBJ2-1; possible D gene TRBD2, 7 bases. The CDR3 contains 13 residues. Trimming pared 5 bases from V and 6 bases from J, leaving 11 bases between. The germline CDR1 and CDR2 sequences are SGHVS and FQNEAQ. The CDR3 sequence is CASSPGGGNEQFF. CDR3 DNA: TGTGCCAGCAGCCCGGGGGGCGGCAATGAGCAGTTCTTC.

The chain recombines TRBV14 with TRBJ1-2, with D possibly TRBD1 on 5 matching bases. V gave up 1 base and J gave up 4 bases, with 13 bases separating them. This CDR3 spans 15 amino acids. CDR1 and CDR2 (germline): SGHDN, FVKESK. Here the CDR3 DNA reads TGTGCCAGCAGCCAAGGTGGTGCAGGGTTCTATGGCTACACCTTC. Translating it yields CASSQGGAGFYGYTF.

The chain has TRBV23-1 and TRBJ2-7; the match to TRBD1 covers 9 bases. TRBV23-1 is recorded as an ORF, its role being uncertain. V lost 4 bases to trimming and J lost 5 bases; unmatched junction nucleotides: 12. This CDR3 region has 16 residues. The chain's CDR3 is CASSPNHRDRVDEQYF. Written as DNA, the CDR3 is TGCGCCAGCAGTCCCAACCACCGGGACAGGGTCGACGAGCAGTACTTC.

The rearrangement uses TRBV7-9 and TRBJ1-5, with no clear D. Trimming cost V 4 bases and J 4 bases, with 8 bases left between them. This CDR3 spans 13 amino acids. The germline gives CDR1 SEHNR, CDR2 FQNEAQ (reference sequence). The CDR3 sequence: CASSSAVNQPQHF. The CDR3, as DNA: TGTGCCAGCAGCTCCGCCGTTAATCAGCCCCAGCATTTT.

This clone occurred a few times. The chain has TRBV13 and TRBJ2-1; TRBD1 is a possible D gene (6 bases). Germline CDR1 and CDR2: PRHDT and FYEKMQ (reference sequence). V shed 0 bases and J shed 6 bases, with 9 bases lying between them. This CDR3 has 14 residues. This chain's CDR3 is CASSLGWTVNEQFF. The CDR3 region has the DNA TGTGCCAGCAGCTTAGGTTGGACAGTCAATGAGCAGTTCTTC. The full variable domain, completed using reference TRBV13 and TRBJ2-1, is AAGVIQSPRHLIKEKRETATLKCYPIPRHDTVYWYQQGPGQDPQFLISFYEKMQSDKGSIPDRFSAQQFSDYHSELNMSSLELGDSALYFCASSLGWTVNEQFFGPGTRLTVL.

This clone appeared once. The rearrangement links TRBV7-2 to TRBJ1-5, with 7 bases lining up with TRBD1. The CDR3 totals 17 residues. Looked up from germline, CDR1 is SGHTA and CDR2 is FQGNSA. The V and J ends lost 0 bases and 0 bases, in that order; junction bases with no gene match: 5. CDR3 in DNA: TGTGCCAGCAGCTTAGCCTTCGACAGGGCTAGCAATCAGCCCCAGCATTTT. As protein: CASSLAFDRASNQPQHF. The full variable domain, in which reference TRBV7-2 and TRBJ1-5 provide the parts outside the CDR3, is GAGVSQSPSNKVTEKGKDVELRCDPISGHTALYWYRQSLGQGLEFLIYFQGNSAPDKSGLPSDRFSAERTGGSVSTLTIQRTQQEDSAVYLCASSLAFDRASNQPQHFGDGTRLSIL.